This T cell receptor (beta chain) was recovered during a study of T cell repertoires in cytomegalovirus infection. The study's findings and limits: Cumulative public TCR beta family frequency identified carriers of CMV plus the relevant HLA. In two of eight donors, the top clonotype was HLA-C-restricted CMV-specific.

TCRdb itself ran the reads through MiXCR, one entry per CDR3 protein. The top ten hold roughly 8.7% of the sample, which has about 360,000 distinct CDR3 sequences, around a sixth seen once. This clonotype came up a few times. Its antigen is not known. V shed 6 bases, J shed 2 bases, and the junction held 2 bases outside the gene matches. Germline-derived CDR1 and CDR2 are DFQATT and SNEGSKA (reference sequence). This CDR3 comprises 13 residues. Sample: PBMCs. The sequence came from a human donor in good health (CMV status not recorded). Some clones in this sample may be carry-over from other donors' samples. The rearrangement joins TRBV20-1 to TRBJ2-7; TRBD2 matches 12 bases. The CDR3 DNA reads TGCAGTGCCCGGACTAGCGGGGCCTACGAGCAGTACTTC. Amino acids: CSARTSGAYEQYF.